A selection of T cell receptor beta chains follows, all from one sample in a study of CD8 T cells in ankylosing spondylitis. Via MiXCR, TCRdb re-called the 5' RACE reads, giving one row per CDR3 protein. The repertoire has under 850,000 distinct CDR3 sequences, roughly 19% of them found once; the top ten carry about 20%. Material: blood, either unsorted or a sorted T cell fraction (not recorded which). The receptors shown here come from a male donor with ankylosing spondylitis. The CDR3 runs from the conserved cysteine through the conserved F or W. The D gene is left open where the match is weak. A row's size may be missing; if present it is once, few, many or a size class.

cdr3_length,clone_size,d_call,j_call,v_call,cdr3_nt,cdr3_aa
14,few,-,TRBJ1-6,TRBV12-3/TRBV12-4,TGTGCCAGCAGTTTGCAACTGAAGTATTCACCCCTCCACTTT,CASSLQLKYSPLHF
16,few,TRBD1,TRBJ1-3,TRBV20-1,TGCAGTGCTAGAGATCAGGGGGAACTCTTGGGAAACACCATATATTTT,CSARDQGELLGNTIYF
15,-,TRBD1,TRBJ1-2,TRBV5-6,TGTGCCAGCAGCTACGCGGGACAGACTAACTATGGCTACACCTTC,CASSYAGQTNYGYTF
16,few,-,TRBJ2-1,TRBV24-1,TGTGCCACCAACCAGGGTCCCGGGACTGATTACAATGAGCAGTTCTTC,CATNQGPGTDYNEQFF
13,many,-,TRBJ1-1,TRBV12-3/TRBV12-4,TGTGCCAGCAGATCCAATTTGAACACTGAAGCTTTCTTT,CASRSNLNTEAFF
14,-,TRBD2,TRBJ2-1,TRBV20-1,TGCAGTGCCGTGAGCGGGAGGGTTTACAATGAGCAGTTCTTC,CSAVSGRVYNEQFF
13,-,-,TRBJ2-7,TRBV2,TGTGCCAGCAGTGCCGGGACAATCTACGAGCAGTACTTC,CASSAGTIYEQYF
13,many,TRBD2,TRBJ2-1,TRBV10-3,TGTGCCATCGGTCTAGCGGGAAACAATGAGCAGTTCTTC,CAIGLAGNNEQFF
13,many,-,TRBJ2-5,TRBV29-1,TGCAGCGTCGATTCAGGCTTCCAAGAGACCCAGTACTTC,CSVDSGFQETQYF
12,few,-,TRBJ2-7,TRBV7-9,TGTGCCAGCGGGATTTTAATGTACGAGCAGTACTTC,CASGILMYEQYF
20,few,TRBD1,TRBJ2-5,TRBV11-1,TGTGCCAGCAGCTTACCATCCGGGACAGTCGTCGACCCCCGTCAAGAGACCCAGTACTTC,CASSLPSGTVVDPRQETQYF
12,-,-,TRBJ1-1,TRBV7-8,TGTGCCAGCAGCTTCCATAACACTGAAGCTTTCTTT,CASSFHNTEAFF
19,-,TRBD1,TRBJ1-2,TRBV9,TGTGCCAGCAGCGTAGGCGGAGGTGGTCCAGGGGGTGAGAGCTATGGCTACACCTTC,CASSVGGGGPGGESYGYTF
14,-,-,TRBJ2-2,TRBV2,TGTGCCAGCACCCCCCCGGCCAGCACCGGGGAGCTGTTTTTT,CASTPPASTGELFF
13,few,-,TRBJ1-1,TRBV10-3,TGTGCCTCTAGAACGGATCTCGACACTGAAGCTTTCTTT,CASRTDLDTEAFF
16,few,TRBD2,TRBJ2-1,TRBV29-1,TGCAGCGTTGAAGATATAGCGGGAGGGCACTACAATGAGCAGTTCTTC,CSVEDIAGGHYNEQFF
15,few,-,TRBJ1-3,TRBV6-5,TGTGCCAGCAGTTACTCGGCGTTCTCTGGAAACACCATATATTTT,CASSYSAFSGNTIYF
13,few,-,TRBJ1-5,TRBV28,TGTGCCAGCAGTCCGGAGCCGAGTGGCGCCCAGCATTTT,CASSPEPSGAQHF